The 18 T cell receptor beta chains below all came from one sample that was sequenced in a study of T cells in tumors after PD-1 blockade. TCRdb keeps only in-frame clones here, not all; method: immunoSEQ multiplex PCR. Of about 25,000 clones in the sample, about 84% were seen once. The sample in question was PBMCs, obtained after anti-PD-1 treatment. The receptors were sampled from a human donor with basal cell carcinoma.

V and J are TRBV5-1 and TRBJ2-5; D is perhaps TRBD2 (5 bases). The CDR3 contains 13 residues. Looked up from germline, CDR1 is SGHRS and CDR2 is YFSETQ. Trimming took 3 bases from V and 1 from J, leaving 7 bases between them. CDR3 sequence reads: CASSSGFQETQYF. In nucleotides, the CDR3 is TGCGCCAGCAGCTCGGGATTCCAAGAGACCCAGTACTTC.

V and J are TRBV18 and TRBJ2-2; 11 nucleotides align to TRBD2. With V trimmed by 3 bases and J by 4 bases, 4 bases remained unmatched. The CDR3 spans 16 residues. Germline assignment: CDR1 KGHSH and CDR2 LQKENI. CDR3 sequence (DNA): TGTGCCAGCTCACCCGGAACTAGCGGGAGCACCGGGGAGCTGTTTTTT. This encodes CASSPGTSGSTGELFF.

This chain joins TRBV19 and TRBJ2-3; 8 nucleotides line up with TRBD2. There are 12 residues in the CDR3. Per germline, CDR1 LNHDA and CDR2 SQIVND (reference sequence). V trimming: 7 bases; J trimming: 7 bases; junction bases outside the gene matches: 4. The DNA for the CDR3 is TGTGCCAGTACAGGGACTAGGAATACGCAGTATTTT. This gives the protein CASTGTRNTQYF.

J is TRBJ2-2 and V is TRBV10-1; D gene unclear. This CDR3 is built from 16 residues. V was clipped by 2 bases and J by 0 bases, with 10 bases between them. Per germline, CDR1 WNHNN and CDR2 SYGVQD (reference sequence). CDR3 amino acids: CASSEKVSTNTGELFF. The CDR3 DNA sequence: TGCGCCAGCAGTGAGAAGGTGTCGACGAACACCGGGGAGCTGTTTTTT.

The V and J genes are TRBV2 and TRBJ2-5, with D maybe TRBD1 (6 bases). The CDR3 is 12 amino acids. CDR1 is SNHLY, CDR2 FYNNEI, per germline. Trimming removed 8 bases from V and 4 bases from J, with 11 bases in between. The CDR3 region is CASFVGGETQYF. CDR3 nucleotide sequence: TGTGCCAGCTTCGTAGGGGGAGAGACCCAGTACTTC.

The chain has TRBV2 and TRBJ1-1, with 7 bases that match TRBD1. This CDR3 has 13 amino acids. Germline CDR1 and CDR2: SNHLY and FYNNEI. The ends lost 8 bases at V and 2 bases at J; junction bases unmatched: 5. CDR3 sequence (DNA): TGTGCCAGCGGGTGGGACAGAAACACTGAAGCTTTCTTT. Its translation: CASGWDRNTEAFF.

V gene TRBV18 combines with J gene TRBJ2-7; D is perhaps TRBD1 or TRBD2 (6 bases each). V lost 4 bases and J 3 bases, leaving 7 bases between the germline ends. This CDR3 region has 12 residues. In germline, CDR1 is KGHSH, CDR2 LQKENI. CDR3 region: CASSQGGYEQYF. CDR3 bases: TGTGCCAGCTCACAGGGGGGCTACGAGCAGTACTTC.

The V and J genes are TRBV2 and TRBJ2-5, with 7 bases aligning to TRBD1. V lost 5 bases to trimming and J lost 5 bases; unmatched junction nucleotides: 8. This CDR3 has 14 amino acids. The germline V gene has CDR1 SNHLY and CDR2 FYNNEI. The chain's CDR3 is CASSYRQGGETQYF. The CDR3 bases are TGTGCCAGCAGTTACAGACAGGGCGGGGAGACCCAGTACTTC.

The chain joins TRBV6-5 to TRBJ2-3; either TRBD1 or TRBD2 may supply D (5 bases each). Trimming removed 7 bases from V and 0 bases from J, with 14 bases in between. The germline gives CDR1 MNHEY, CDR2 SVGAGI. The CDR3 has 15 residues. CDR3 nucleotide sequence: TGTGCCAGCACCTTCAGGGAGCCCAGCACAGATACGCAGTATTTT. It codes for CASTFREPSTDTQYF.

The chain links TRBV14 to TRBJ2-6; TRBD1 aligns across 8 bases. This CDR3 is built from 17 residues. V trimming: 4 bases; J trimming: 0 bases; junction bases outside the gene matches: 5. Per the germline V gene, CDR1 is SGHDN and CDR2 is FVKESK. This chain's CDR3 is CASSLDRGRSGANVLTF. CDR3 DNA: TGTGCCAGCAGCCTCGACAGGGGCCGCTCTGGGGCCAACGTCCTGACTTTC.

The DNA for the CDR3 is TGTGCCAGCTCACCCCAGGAGGGAAACTATGGCTACACCTTC. Amino acids: CASSPQEGNYGYTF. J is TRBJ1-2 and V is TRBV18; D uncertain. The CDR3 length is 14 residues. With 3 bases removed from V and 2 bases from J, the gap between germline ends came to 10 bases. Per the germline V gene, CDR1 is KGHSH and CDR2 is LQKENI.

The chain joins TRBV6-5 to TRBJ2-6; D unclear. The germline V and J ends were trimmed by 2 bases and 4 bases, with 3 bases remaining between them. This CDR3 contains 13 residues. CDR1 is MNHEY, CDR2 SVGAGI, per germline. The CDR3: CASSYGGANVLTF. CDR3 coding DNA: TGTGCCAGCAGTTACGGGGGGGCCAACGTCCTGACTTTC.

The chain has TRBV19 and TRBJ2-7; weak D call: TRBD1 (6 bases). From germline, CDR1 is LNHDA and CDR2 SQIVND (reference sequence). The CDR3 consists of 14 residues. V gave up 1 base and J gave up 3 bases, with 10 bases separating them. CDR3: CASSIGARGYEQYF. CDR3 bases: TGTGCCAGTAGTATAGGGGCCAGGGGCTACGAGCAGTACTTC.

This clone was observed a few times. The rearrangement uses TRBV19 and TRBJ1-1; D call uncertain. Trimming took off 1 base at V and 0 bases at J, with 6 bases between the two ends. The germline V gene has CDR1 LNHDA and CDR2 SQIVND (reference sequence). This CDR3 is built from 14 residues. The CDR3 spells CASSIVEMNTEAFF. The CDR3 DNA follows: TGTGCCAGTAGTATAGTGGAGATGAACACTGAAGCTTTCTTT.

J is TRBJ2-7 and V is TRBV4-1; 12 bases are a match to TRBD2. Losses at the gene ends were 4 bases for V and 6 bases for J; bases not matched to a gene: 10. The CDR3 extends over 16 amino acids. CDR1 and CDR2 from the germline V gene are MGHRA and YSYEKL. The CDR3 region is CASSLELAGGPGEQYF. DNA for the CDR3: TGCGCCAGCAGCCTTGAACTAGCGGGGGGTCCCGGCGAGCAGTACTTC.

V usage is TRBV6-1 and J usage is TRBJ2-5; 8 bases fit TRBD2. CDR1 and CDR2 (germline): MNHNS, SASEGT. V trimming: 2 bases; J trimming: 4 bases; junction bases outside the gene matches: 12. This CDR3 has 17 amino acids. In nucleotides, the CDR3 is TGTGCCAGCAGTGAATATCCGGGGGGGGCGGGAGGAGAGACCCAGTACTTC. It translates to CASSEYPGGAGGETQYF.

This chain joins TRBV7-9 and TRBJ1-4; D call uncertain. Trimming took off 1 base at V and 0 bases at J, with 9 bases between the two ends. This CDR3 spans 16 amino acids. Germline V gene sequence: CDR1 SEHNR, CDR2 FQNEAQ (reference sequence). The CDR3 DNA sequence: TGTGCCAGCAGCTTAGGTACGCGTGCAACTAATGAAAAACTGTTTTTT. This gives the protein CASSLGTRATNEKLFF.

This CDR3 is CASSPGTSGGTQYF. DNA for the CDR3: TGTGCCAGTAGTCCAGGGACTAGTGGGGGGACCCAGTACTTC. J is TRBJ2-5 and V is TRBV19, with 8 bases that match TRBD2. The CDR3 is 14 amino acids. V shed 5 bases and J 7 bases; nucleotides not matched to a gene: 9. Germline V gene lookup returns CDR1 LNHDA and CDR2 SQIVND (reference sequence). Full variable domain (rest looked up from reference TRBV19 and TRBJ2-5): DGGITQSPKYLFRKEGQNVTLSCEQNLNHDAMYWYRQDPGQGLRLIYYSQIVNDFQKGDIAEGYSVSREKKESFPLTVTSAQKNPTAFYLCASSPGTSGGTQYFGPGTRLLVL.